This T cell receptor (beta chain) was observed in a study of cytomegalovirus exposure and HLA in healthy donors (dated by TCRdb to about 2017). Looking at the study overall: According to an earlier analysis of several hundred of the donors, some 170 million T cells yielded over 90 million unique TCR beta sequences and around 300 Gb of sequence data. In addition to the first cohort of 650 to 800 subjects, a separate validation cohort of around 110 different subjects was used. Alongside the repertoire data, information on donor age, sex, ethnicity and CMV serostatus was compiled. Rather than using new phenotypic data, the later analysis identified candidate immune exposures from TCR beta sequences and from how often those sequences occurred across donors. Among roughly 400 genotyped donors of the cohort, an average of about 220,000 unique TCR beta nucleotide sequences was sequenced per donor, of which about 19% were non-productive. A later genetic analysis used genome-wide SNP genotypes for about 55% of the 666 donors, treating that subset as a discovery cohort. To study patterns of TCR occurrence, a later analysis re-analyzed previously published TCR beta repertoires from 550 to 800 donors and added high-resolution HLA genotyping. Approximately 310 gigabases of sequencing data and approximately 85 million unique TCR sequences were included in an early release covering about 700 HLA-typed donors. To predict cytomegalovirus infection status, the study combined high-throughput TCR immunosequencing, statistical association of individual TCRs with disease status, and machine learning. About 5 DR-DQ haplotypes were handled as single units for association and clustering, since linkage in the cohort was strong. The study profiled the T cell repertoires of 666 subjects by immunosequencing and related them to cytomegalovirus serostatus. Among the roughly 410 genotyped donors, roughly 80% belonged to the genetic ancestry cluster associated with self-reported Caucasian donors. The study aimed to test whether cataloging public T cell receptors could reveal signatures of past pathogen exposure. An earlier analysis of 450 to 750 of the donors used high-throughput TCR beta sequencing to judge whether each TCR beta V gene segment behaved as functional or pseudogenic. HLA typing covered class I and class II loci at four-digit resolution. Typing coverage differed by locus: A, B, C, DRB1 and DQB1 were typed in roughly 620-640 donors, DQA1 in about 550, DPA1 in over 600, and DPB1 in 400 to 480. All discovery cohort repertoires had been generated on a single sequencing platform. General findings and caveats noted by the study authors: According to a later analysis, TCR association rates differed among HLA loci, with DRB1 alleles showing the most associated TCRs and HLA-C alleles showing the fewest. Specific HLA alleles were associated with 18,000 or so TCR beta sequences at a false discovery rate of 0.05 in a later analysis. A later analysis reported that several top co-occurrence clusters appeared linked to parvovirus B19, influenza, CMV and Epstein-Barr virus. Strong co-occurrence of HLA alleles, especially DR and DQ, made assigning TCR associations to individual alleles difficult. Sequencing depth was assumed to be roughly uniform across donors in the presence/absence analyses, though that assumption may not hold. Most CMV-associated TCR beta chains appeared to be HLA-restricted in a later analysis, and the HLA associations seemed to be driven largely by CMV exposure. The cohort was sequenced for TCR beta chains only, and without alpha or paired-chain data the features that could be detected were limited. A cluster of highly shared sequence variants was judged likely to be a technical artifact of the sequencing pipeline. In a later analysis, HLA-associated TCR beta chains showed more clonal expansion and lower generation probabilities than non-associated chains that were equally common. According to the authors, the approach could potentially be generalized to other disease states and immunological phenotypes. A later genetic analysis reported fewer N-insertions in productive TCRs among donors in an Asian-associated ancestry cluster than the roughly 720-donor mean. Immune exposure information for the cohort was limited to CMV serostatus. In an earlier analysis of roughly 500 of the donors, most TCR beta V segments appeared in productive rearrangements about 87% or about 30% of the time, broadly matching IMGT annotations. A few of the identified cytomegalovirus-associated TCR beta chains were confirmed in vitro to be specific for cytomegalovirus antigens. Because HLA typing was unavailable for some donors at each locus, only the typed subset was used in association tests. The 87-base-pair reads could not distinguish some IMGT-functional V segments, including TRBV6-2 and TRBV6-3, so those segments were excluded. Linkage disequilibrium might explain the correlated functional status among segregating V segments, but an unknown experimental factor could not be excluded. A later genetic analysis associated a missense DCLRE1C variant with V-gene and J-gene trimming of TCR beta chains, and an independent cohort replicated the association. The study gave a list of roughly 150 TCR beta chains associated with cytomegalovirus. The classifier was reported to diagnose cytomegalovirus status with high specificity and sensitivity in both the original and validation cohorts. The earlier analysis of approximately 540 of the donors excluded roughly 16 rarely observed V segments, including chromosome 9 orphons, because counts were too low. Most TCR sequences were observed very rarely across donors, whereas some public TCRs were present in many individuals. A further reported finding was that TCR beta sequences accurately predicted the HLA-A and HLA-B alleles for most subjects in the first cohort.

The library was generated by the immunoSEQ multiplex PCR assay. A mixture of 60 forward primers for TCR Vbeta segments and 13 reverse primers for TCR Jbeta segments was used in the multiplex PCR. The CDR3 region of rearranged TCR beta genes was amplified from genomic DNA with a multiplex PCR assay. The amplified TCR beta libraries were sequenced on the Illumina HiSeq System as 87-base-pair reads. On the study's bioinformatics: Across the roughly 700 repertoires, a later analysis counted some 80 million unique TCR beta chains, 9.5 million to 13 million of which were shared by at least two donors. Raw reads were error-corrected and collapsed into unique sequences with a nearest-neighbor algorithm that merged closely related sequences to remove PCR and sequencing errors. Alignment of CDR3 sequences to IMGT reference sequences was used to assign V, D and J gene segments. For a sequence to be retained, a match of at least six nucleotides to both a V gene segment and a J gene segment was required. Rearrangements were called productive when the CDR3 lacked stop codons and stayed in frame with V and J; all others were non-productive. Following IMGT convention, CDR3 was defined as the stretch from the second conserved V-encoded cysteine to the conserved J-encoded phenylalanine. The earlier analysis of fewer than 750 of the donors excluded sequences that lacked an unambiguous match to a single V gene segment. An earlier analysis of under 750 of the donors called V segments functional above 56.7% productive rearrangements and segregating when the between-donor standard deviation exceeded 5%. A statistical classification framework was built for diagnosing cytomegalovirus status from the catalog of TCR beta chain sequences. In a later analysis, TCR nucleotide sequences were compared against IMGT/GENE-DB human TR gene sequences so that V and J genes could be assigned. Using the TCRdist pipeline, a later analysis assigned CDR3 sequences along with most-parsimonious VDJ recombination scenarios. A later analysis defined each TCR beta chain by its CDR3 amino acid sequence plus V-gene family, and excluded reads lacking a unique V-gene family. To address suspected cross-contamination and a sequencing artifact, a later analysis removed around 600 highly shared, low-generation-probability nucleotide sequences. A later analysis calculated a clonal expansion index for each public chain from normalized within-repertoire ranks of inferred template counts. In a later analysis, generation probabilities were computed using a VDJ recombination model fitted to out-of-frame rearrangements, and the results were checked against IGoR. A later analysis scored TCR-TCR, TCR-HLA and TCR-CMV co-occurrence with hypergeometric tests, applying a repertoire-size bias correction to TCR pairs. A later analysis estimated false discovery rates by permuting HLA or CMV assignments 20 times. In a later analysis, co-occurring TCRs were grouped with DBSCAN, and TCRdist sequence similarity was added when clustering was performed within HLA-allele-positive subsets. Co-occurrence clustering excluded repertoires with fewer than 30,000 or more than 120,000 public chains, plus five with anomalous nucleotide sharing. Sourced from immuneACCESS, this table was stored by TCRdb with only in-frame sequences that have V and J called. A share of the clones is absent; for the studies checked, an unresolved V gene accounts for under half, and the remainder has no known explanation. The V and J calls and clone size are taken from that table; D and trimming were inferred from the DNA. The table for this sample lists about 100,000 clones; roughly 85% of them were counted only once. The ten largest clones represent approximately 5% of the sample.

The cohort was made up of 666 healthy bone marrow donors. At the time of sampling, every cohort member was nominally healthy, though immune exposures that went unrecorded were likely present. The donor tested CMV seropositive, placing the donor among the 289 seropositive members of the cohort. Every donor gave a peripheral blood sample, and the peripheral blood mononuclear cells from that sample were used for TCR beta sequencing. Genomic DNA was extracted from the blood cell samples with the Qiagen DNeasy Blood Extraction Kit. Via the germline V gene, CDR1 is MNHEY and CDR2 SVGAGI. The germline V end is reduced by 6 bases and the J end by 3 bases; junction bases left unmatched: 1. From cysteine to phenylalanine, the CDR3 is 14 amino acids long. Only the CDR3 portion is preserved as DNA: 42 bases, with reading frame beginning at the first base. Note on this clone: Its antigen is currently not known. No much larger clone is present one base from it, and per-base qualities are unavailable. Other nucleotide sequences in the sample specify the same CDR3.

This receptor was obtained from a man aged 55-75 years in good health and CMV-seropositive. The sample consisted of PBMCs. The chain is encoded by TRBV6-5 joined to TRBJ2-3, with 12 bases in between that match TRBD2. The DNA sequence reads TGTGCCAGCAGGACTAGCGGGGGAACAGATACGCAGTATTTT. This yields the protein CASRTSGGTDTQYF.